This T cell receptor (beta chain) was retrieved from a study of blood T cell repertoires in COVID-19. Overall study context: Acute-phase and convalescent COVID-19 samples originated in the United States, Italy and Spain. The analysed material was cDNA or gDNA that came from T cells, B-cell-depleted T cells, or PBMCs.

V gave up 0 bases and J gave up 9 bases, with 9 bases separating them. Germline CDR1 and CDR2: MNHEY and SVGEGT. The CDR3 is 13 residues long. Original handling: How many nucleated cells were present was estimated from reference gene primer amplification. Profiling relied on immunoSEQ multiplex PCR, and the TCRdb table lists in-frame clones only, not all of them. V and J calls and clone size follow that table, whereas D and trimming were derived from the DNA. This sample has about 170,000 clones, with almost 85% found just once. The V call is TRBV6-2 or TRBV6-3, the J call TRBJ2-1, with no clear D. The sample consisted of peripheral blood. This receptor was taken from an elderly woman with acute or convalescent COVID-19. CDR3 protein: CASSYSRGTEQFF. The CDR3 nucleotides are TGTGCCAGCAGTTACTCACGCGGTACTGAGCAGTTCTTC.